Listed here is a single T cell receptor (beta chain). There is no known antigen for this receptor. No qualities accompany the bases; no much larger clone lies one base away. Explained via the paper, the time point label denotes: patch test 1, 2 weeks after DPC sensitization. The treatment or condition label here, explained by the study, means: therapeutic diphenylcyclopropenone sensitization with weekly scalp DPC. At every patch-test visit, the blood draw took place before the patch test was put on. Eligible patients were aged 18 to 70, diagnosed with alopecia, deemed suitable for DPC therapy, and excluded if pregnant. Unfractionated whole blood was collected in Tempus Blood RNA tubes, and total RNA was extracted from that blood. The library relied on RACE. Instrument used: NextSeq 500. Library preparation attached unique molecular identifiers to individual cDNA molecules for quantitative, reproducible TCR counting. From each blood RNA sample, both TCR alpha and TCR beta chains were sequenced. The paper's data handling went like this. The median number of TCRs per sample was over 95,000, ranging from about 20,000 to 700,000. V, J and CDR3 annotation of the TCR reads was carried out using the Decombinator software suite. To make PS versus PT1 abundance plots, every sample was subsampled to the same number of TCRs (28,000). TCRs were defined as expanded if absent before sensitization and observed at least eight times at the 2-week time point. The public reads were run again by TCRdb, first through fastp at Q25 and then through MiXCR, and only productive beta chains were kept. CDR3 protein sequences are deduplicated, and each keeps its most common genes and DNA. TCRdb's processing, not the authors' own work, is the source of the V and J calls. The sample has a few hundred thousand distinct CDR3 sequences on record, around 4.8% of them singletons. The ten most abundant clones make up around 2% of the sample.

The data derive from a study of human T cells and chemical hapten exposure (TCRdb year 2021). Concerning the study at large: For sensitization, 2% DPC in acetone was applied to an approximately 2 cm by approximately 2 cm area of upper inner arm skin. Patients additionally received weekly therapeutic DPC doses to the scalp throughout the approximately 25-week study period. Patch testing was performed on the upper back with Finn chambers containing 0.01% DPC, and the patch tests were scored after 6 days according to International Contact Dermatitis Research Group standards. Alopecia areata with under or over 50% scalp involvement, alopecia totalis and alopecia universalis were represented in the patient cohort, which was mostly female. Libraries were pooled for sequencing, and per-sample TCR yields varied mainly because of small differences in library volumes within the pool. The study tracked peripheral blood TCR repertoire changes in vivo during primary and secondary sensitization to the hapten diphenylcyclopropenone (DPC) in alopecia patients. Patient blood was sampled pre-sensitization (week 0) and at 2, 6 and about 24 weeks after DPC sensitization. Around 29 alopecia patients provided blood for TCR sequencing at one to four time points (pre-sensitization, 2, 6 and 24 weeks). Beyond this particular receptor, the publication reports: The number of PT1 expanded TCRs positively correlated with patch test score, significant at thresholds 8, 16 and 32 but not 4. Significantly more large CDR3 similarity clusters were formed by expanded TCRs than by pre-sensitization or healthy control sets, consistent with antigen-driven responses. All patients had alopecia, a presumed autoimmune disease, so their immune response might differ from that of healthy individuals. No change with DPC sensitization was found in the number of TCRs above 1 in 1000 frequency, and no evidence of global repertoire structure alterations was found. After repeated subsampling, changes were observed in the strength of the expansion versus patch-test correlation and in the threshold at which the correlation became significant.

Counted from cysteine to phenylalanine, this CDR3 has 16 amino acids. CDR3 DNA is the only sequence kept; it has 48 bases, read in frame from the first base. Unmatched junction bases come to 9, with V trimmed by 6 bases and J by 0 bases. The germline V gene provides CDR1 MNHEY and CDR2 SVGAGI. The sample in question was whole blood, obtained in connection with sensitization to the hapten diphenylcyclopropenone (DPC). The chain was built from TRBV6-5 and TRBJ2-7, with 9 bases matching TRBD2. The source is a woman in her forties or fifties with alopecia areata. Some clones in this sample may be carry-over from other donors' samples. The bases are TGTGCCAGCAGGAGGACGTCTAGCGGGGACTCCTACGAGCAGTACTTC. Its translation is CASRRTSSGDSYEQYF.